The 28 T cell receptor beta chains in this list originate from one sample, sequenced in a study of blood T cell repertoires in COVID-19. Method: immunoSEQ multiplex PCR; TCRdb's copy keeps in-frame clones and lacks some. Of some 340,000 clones in the sample, around 84% were seen once. The sequencing input was peripheral blood. The receptors here all came from a young woman with acute or convalescent COVID-19.

The chain joins TRBV28 to TRBJ1-2, with TRBD1 identical over 7 bases. The CDR3 is 14 amino acids. Germline CDR1 is MDHEN and CDR2 is SYDVKM. Losses at the gene ends were 5 bases for V and 8 bases for J; bases not matched to a gene: 11. CDR3 loop: CASSTNRGAGGYTF. DNA for the CDR3: TGTGCCAGCAGTACTAACAGGGGCGCGGGAGGCTACACCTTC.

This chain joins TRBV28 and TRBJ2-6; D uncertain. Trimming stripped 7 bases from V and 4 bases from J, with 8 bases between. From germline, CDR1 is MDHEN and CDR2 SYDVKM. There are 13 residues in the CDR3. The CDR3 region has the DNA TGTGCCAGCACCGCCGGGGGGGCCAACGTCCTGACTTTC. Its translation is CASTAGGANVLTF.

As DNA, the CDR3 is TGTGCCAGTAGTAGGTGGTCGCAGGGGGCCTACGAGCAGTACTTC. This sequence encodes CASSRWSQGAYEQYF. This chain joins TRBV19 and TRBJ2-7; 7 nucleotides match TRBD1. V gave up 4 bases and J gave up 2 bases; unmatched junction bases: 8. The CDR3 is 15 residues long. The V gene's germline CDR1 is LNHDA and CDR2 SQIVND (reference sequence).

This chain uses TRBV4-1 with TRBJ1-3; D possibly corresponds to TRBD1 (5 bases). Trimming cost V 1 base and J 0 bases, with 13 bases left between them. The CDR3 has 17 amino acids. From germline, CDR1 is MGHRA and CDR2 YSYEKL. The CDR3 loop reads CASSQARQQSSGNTIYF. CDR3 nucleotide sequence: TGCGCCAGCAGCCAAGCCCGACAGCAGAGCTCTGGAAACACCATATATTTT.

The CDR3 protein is CASSMGDRNTEAFF. The CDR3 DNA reads as TGCGCCAGCAGTATGGGAGATCGGAACACTGAAGCTTTCTTT. V gene TRBV10-2 combines with J gene TRBJ1-1; D is unclear. CDR3 length equals 14 residues. V was pared by 5 bases and J by 1 base, with 11 bases between. CDR1 is WSHSY and CDR2 is SAAADI in the germline V gene.

This chain links TRBV19 with TRBJ2-1; TRBD2 agrees at 9 bases. There are 15 residues in the CDR3. Trimming cost V 1 base and J 6 bases; bases outside gene matches: 4. Germline V lookup: CDR1 LNHDA, CDR2 SQIVND (reference sequence). CDR3 amino acids: CASSIALAGVNEQFF. The CDR3, as DNA: TGTGCCAGTAGTATAGCACTAGCGGGCGTCAATGAGCAGTTCTTC.

The CDR3 bases are TGTGCCAGCAGCTTACAGGGTGATAGGACTGAAGCTTTCTTT. This encodes CASSLQGDRTEAFF. This rearrangement joins TRBV6-5 to TRBJ1-1; perhaps TRBD1 as D (6 bases). From germline, CDR1 is MNHEY and CDR2 SVGAGI. Trimming removed 6 bases from V and 5 bases from J, with 16 bases in between. The CDR3 runs 14 residues.

The chain uses TRBV4-2 and TRBJ1-2, with D possibly TRBD1 on 5 matching bases. With 4 bases removed from V and 5 bases from J, the gap between germline ends came to 8 bases. This CDR3 spans 12 amino acids. From germline, CDR1 is LGHNA and CDR2 YNFKEQ. CDR3 DNA sequence: TGTGCCAGCAGCCTGCAGGGTTATGGCTACACCTTC. Translation gives CASSLQGYGYTF.

The J gene is TRBJ1-1, the V gene TRBV7-3, with a weak D call TRBD1 (6 bases). The V gene lost 5 bases and the J gene lost 3 bases, with 13 bases spanning the gap. Germline CDR1 SGHTA, CDR2 FQGTGA. The CDR3 spans 14 residues. Here the CDR3 DNA reads TGTGCCAGCAGCCAAAACAGGGTGGACACTGAAGCTTTCTTT. Protein sequence: CASSQNRVDTEAFF.

The chain links TRBV4-1 to TRBJ2-1; 7 bases line up with TRBD1. J lost 6 bases, V lost 3 bases, and 11 bases had no gene match. The CDR3 covers 16 residues. Germline CDR1 is MGHRA and CDR2 is YSYEKL. CDR3 in amino acids: CASSQLMTRDSNEQFF. CDR3 in DNA: TGCGCCAGCAGCCAGCTAATGACACGGGACAGCAATGAGCAGTTCTTC.

The table lists this clone with a few counts. The chain couples TRBV14 to TRBJ2-6; possibly TRBD1 for D (5 bases). The CDR3 length is 17 residues. Germline V gene sequence: CDR1 SGHDN, CDR2 FVKESK. V was pared by 2 bases and J by 0 bases, with 11 bases between. The CDR3 region has the DNA TGTGCCAGCAGCCAACCAGGGTTCTTCTCTGGGGCCAACGTCCTGACTTTC. Protein product: CASSQPGFFSGANVLTF.

This chain links TRBV27 with TRBJ2-2, with D possibly being TRBD1 (6 bases). The CDR3 loop spans 14 amino acids. Germline CDR1 reads MNHEY; CDR2 reads SMNVEV (reference sequence). V was cut by 1 base and J by 11 bases, with 14 bases left in between. The CDR3 here is CASSLFPQGLELFF. CDR3 nucleotide sequence: TGTGCCAGCAGTTTATTCCCACAGGGTCTCGAGCTGTTTTTT.

The rearrangement links TRBV10-3 to TRBJ1-2; possibly TRBD1 for D (5 bases). Germline CDR1 and CDR2: ENHRY and SYGVKD. V shed 6 bases and J shed 5 bases, with 7 bases lying between them. The CDR3 contains 11 residues. CDR3 amino acids: CAIRDTYGYTF. CDR3 DNA sequence: TGTGCCATCAGGGACACTTATGGCTACACCTTC.

The rearrangement links TRBV6-5 to TRBJ1-1; 8 nucleotides line up with TRBD1. Germline V gene lookup returns CDR1 MNHEY and CDR2 SVGAGI. The CDR3 length is 14 residues. Unmatched junction bases numbered 8, after V lost 6 bases and J lost 5 bases. DNA for the CDR3: TGTGCCAGCAGCTTAGGGACAGGCGGTACTGAAGCTTTCTTT. This sequence encodes CASSLGTGGTEAFF.

V gene TRBV7-9 combines with J gene TRBJ1-6, with 9 bases fitting TRBD1. Germline trimming cut 1 base from V and 6 bases from J; bases unmatched to any gene: 1. CDR1 and CDR2 from the germline V gene are SEHNR and FQNEAQ (reference sequence). The CDR3 runs 15 residues. Written as DNA, the CDR3 is TGTGCCAGCAGCTTAGGGGACAGGGCTAATTCACCCCTCCACTTT. Translated: CASSLGDRANSPLHF.

The CDR3 reads CASSLVPGQGGAGELFF. For the CDR3, the DNA is TGTGCCAGCAGCCTCGTCCCGGGACAGGGTGGGGCCGGGGAGCTGTTTTTT. V usage is TRBV5-5 and J usage is TRBJ2-2, with TRBD1 matching over 9 bases. After removal of 4 bases from V and 6 bases from J, the junction contained 13 bases not matched to a gene. This CDR3 has 17 residues. Per germline, CDR1 SGHKS and CDR2 YYEKEE (reference sequence).

The chain recombines TRBV2 with TRBJ2-2; tentatively, D is TRBD1 (6 bases). With 6 bases removed from V and 4 bases from J, the gap between germline ends came to 12 bases. This CDR3 comprises 14 residues. Germline CDR1 and CDR2: SNHLY and FYNNEI. The CDR3 loop is CASSATGPTGELFF. The CDR3 bases are TGTGCCAGCAGCGCGACAGGCCCCACCGGGGAGCTGTTTTTT.

Here the CDR3 DNA reads TGCGCCAGCAGCCAAGGATATTCGGGGGTCCCGGGGGGCTACACCTTC. This encodes CASSQGYSGVPGGYTF. J is TRBJ1-2 and V is TRBV4-1; D may be TRBD1 (5 bases). Between the trimmed V and J ends, which lost 1 base and 8 bases, there was a span of 20 bases. CDR3 length equals 16 residues. Germline CDR1 MGHRA, CDR2 YSYEKL.

This clone is a singleton in its sample. The rearrangement links TRBV6-5 to TRBJ1-2; a weak D match, TRBD1 (5 bases). The V gene's germline CDR1 is MNHEY and CDR2 SVGAGI. V shed 0 bases and J shed 1 base, with 12 bases lying between them. The CDR3 contains 16 residues. This CDR3 is CASSYSGQRLNYGYTF. The CDR3 bases are TGTGCCAGCAGTTACTCGGGGCAGCGCCTTAACTATGGCTACACCTTC.

This chain uses TRBV19 with TRBJ2-2, with D maybe TRBD2 (5 bases). The CDR3 has 15 residues. Trimming stripped 8 bases from V and 0 bases from J, with 13 bases between. Per germline, CDR1 LNHDA and CDR2 SQIVND (reference sequence). The CDR3 DNA sequence: TGTGCCAGTTCTACGGGGAAAACGAACACCGGGGAGCTGTTTTTT. Its translation is CASSTGKTNTGELFF.

A word on this clone: This CDR3 is also generated by other DNA sequences in the sample. The chain joins TRBV10-3 to TRBJ2-3; 9 bases align to TRBD1. The CDR3 covers 14 residues. Germline-derived CDR1 and CDR2 are ENHRY and SYGVKD. Trimming cost V 5 bases and J 3 bases; bases outside gene matches: 3. The CDR3 bases are TGTGCCATCAGTCCGGGACAGGGTACAGATACGCAGTATTTT. Translated: CAISPGQGTDTQYF.

The chain employs TRBV10-1 and TRBJ1-5, with 9 bases identical to TRBD1. The CDR3 consists of 14 residues. Unmatched junction bases numbered 7, after V lost 6 bases and J lost 7 bases. CDR1 and CDR2 (germline): WNHNN, SYGVQD (reference sequence). This CDR3 reads CASSPDRGEQPQHF. Here the CDR3 DNA reads TGCGCCAGCAGCCCGGACAGGGGTGAACAGCCCCAGCATTTT.

In nucleotides, the CDR3 is TGTGCCAGCAGCTTAGCTGTGACAGCGATCCCTAGGGAGACCCAGTACTTC. This sequence encodes CASSLAVTAIPRETQYF. V is TRBV7-2 and J is TRBJ2-5; D possibly corresponds to TRBD1 (5 bases). The V gene's germline CDR1 is SGHTA and CDR2 FQGNSA. V gave up 0 bases and J gave up 5 bases, with 19 bases separating them. This CDR3 is 17 amino acids long.

The genes are TRBV6-5 and TRBJ1-4, with D unresolved. Trimming took off 9 bases at V and 0 bases at J, with 14 bases between the two ends. CDR1 and CDR2 from the germline V gene are MNHEY and SVGAGI. The CDR3 loop spans 15 amino acids. The CDR3 region is CASTFAYATNEKLFF. The CDR3 coding sequence is TGTGCCAGTACCTTCGCCTATGCAACTAATGAAAAACTGTTTTTT.

V and J are TRBV5-6 and TRBJ1-1; no clear D. The CDR3 spans 13 residues. In germline, CDR1 is SGHDT, CDR2 YYEEEE. Trimming removed 4 bases from V and 4 bases from J, with 11 bases in between. The DNA of the CDR3 is TGTGCCAGCAGCATCTGGGCGGGCACTGAAGCTTTCTTT. This sequence encodes CASSIWAGTEAFF.

The CDR3 protein is CASRQGASGELFF. In nucleotides, the CDR3 is TGCGCCAGCCGACAGGGGGCTTCCGGGGAGCTGTTTTTT. The chain couples TRBV5-1 to TRBJ2-2; 10 bases line up with TRBD1. Germline-derived CDR1 and CDR2 are SGHRS and YFSETQ. The CDR3 has 13 residues. Unmatched junction bases numbered 3, after V lost 7 bases and J lost 6 bases.

The chain recombines TRBV5-4 with TRBJ1-5, with TRBD1 identical over 10 bases. Germline V gives CDR1 SGHNT, CDR2 YYREEE (reference sequence). J was trimmed by 0 bases and V by 0 bases; bases with no gene match: 3. The CDR3 is 17 residues long. CDR3 sequence reads: CASSLAGTGDSNQPQHF. CDR3 sequence (DNA): TGTGCCAGCAGCTTGGCCGGGACAGGGGATAGCAATCAGCCCCAGCATTTT.

In this sample, this clone turned up a few times. V gene TRBV25-1 combines with J gene TRBJ2-7, with unresolved D. Germline V CDR1 and CDR2: MGHDK, SYGVNS. Trimming shortened V by 1 base and J by 7 bases, and 11 bases separated the two germline ends. The CDR3 consists of 13 residues. The CDR3 here is CASSESQRSEQYF. The CDR3 region has the DNA TGTGCCAGCAGTGAATCCCAGCGATCGGAGCAGTACTTC.